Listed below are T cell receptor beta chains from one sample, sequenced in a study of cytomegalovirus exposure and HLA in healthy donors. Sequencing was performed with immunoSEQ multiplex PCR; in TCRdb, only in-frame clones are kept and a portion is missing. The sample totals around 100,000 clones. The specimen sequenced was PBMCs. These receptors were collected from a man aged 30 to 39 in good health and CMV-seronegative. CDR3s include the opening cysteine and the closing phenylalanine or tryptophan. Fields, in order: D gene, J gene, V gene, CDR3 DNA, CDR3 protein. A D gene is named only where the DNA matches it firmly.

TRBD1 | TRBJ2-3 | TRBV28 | TGTGCCTCCGGGACAGGCCTCACAGATACGCAGTATTTT | CASGTGLTDTQYF
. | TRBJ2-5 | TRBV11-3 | TGTGCCAGCAGCTTGTCTCGGTACCAAGAGACCCAGTACTTC | CASSLSRYQETQYF
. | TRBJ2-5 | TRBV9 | TGTGCCAGCAGCGTAGACGGCAATGAGGCAACGGCCCAGTACTTC | CASSVDGNEATAQYF
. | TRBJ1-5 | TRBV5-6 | TGTGCCAGCAGCGCGACAGGTCCCCAGCATTTT | CASSATGPQHF
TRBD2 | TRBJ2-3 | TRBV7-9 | TGTGCCAGCAGCTCGATTGACGGACTAGCGGACAACACAGATACGCAGTATTTT | CASSSIDGLADNTDTQYF
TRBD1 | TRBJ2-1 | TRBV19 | TGTGCCAGTAGTAAGACAGGGGGGGATGAGCAGTTCTTC | CASSKTGGDEQFF
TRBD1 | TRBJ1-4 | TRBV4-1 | TGCGCCAGCAGCCAAGAAAAGAGGACAGGGCGTAGTGCAACTAATGAAAAACTGTTTTTT | CASSQEKRTGRSATNEKLFF
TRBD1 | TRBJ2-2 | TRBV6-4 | TGTGCCAGCAGCCTAGGGACAGGCCAAAACACCGGGGAGCTGTTTTTT | CASSLGTGQNTGELFF
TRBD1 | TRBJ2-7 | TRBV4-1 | TGCGCCAGCAGCTTGATACAGGGGAGCGAGCAGTACTTC | CASSLIQGSEQYF
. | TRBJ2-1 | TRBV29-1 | TGCAGCGTTGTAGCGGATGAGCCCTACAATGAGCAGTTCTTC | CSVVADEPYNEQFF
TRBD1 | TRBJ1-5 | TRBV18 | TGTGCCAGCTCACTACAGGGGGCCGGCAATCAGCCCCAGCATTTT | CASSLQGAGNQPQHF
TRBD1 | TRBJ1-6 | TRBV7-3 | TGTGCCAGCAGCGTCACAGGGGGGAATTCACCCCTCCACTTT | CASSVTGGNSPLHF
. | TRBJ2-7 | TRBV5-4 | TGTGCCAGCACCCTTGGGGGAACCGGGACATCTTACGAGCAGTACTTC | CASTLGGTGTSYEQYF
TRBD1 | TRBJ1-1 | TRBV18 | TGTGCCAGCTCACGTAACAGGGGAGTCGGCACTGAAGCTTTCTTT | CASSRNRGVGTEAFF
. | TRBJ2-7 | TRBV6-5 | TGTGCCAGCAACGGAGAATACGAGCAGTACTTC | CASNGEYEQYF
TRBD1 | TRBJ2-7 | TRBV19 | TGTGCCAGTAGTATACAGGGGACAGGGATCTACGAGCAGTACTTC | CASSIQGTGIYEQYF
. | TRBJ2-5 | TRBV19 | TGTGCCAGTAGTATAGGTGCAGGGGAGACCCAGTACTTC | CASSIGAGETQYF
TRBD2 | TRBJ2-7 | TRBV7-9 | TGTGCCAGCAGCCCGGGACTAGCGGGGAATTTCTACGAGCAGTACTTC | CASSPGLAGNFYEQYF
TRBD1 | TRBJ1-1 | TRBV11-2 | TGTGCCAGCAGTCCCGGGCAGGGGGCTGGGGCTGAAGCTTTCTTT | CASSPGQGAGAEAFF
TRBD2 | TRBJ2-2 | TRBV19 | TGTGCCAGTAAAGCGGGGGCGAACACCGGGGAGCTGTTTTTT | CASKAGANTGELFF
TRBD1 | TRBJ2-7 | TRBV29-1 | TGCAGCGTAGGACAGGGTTGGGACTCCTACGAGCAGTACTTC | CSVGQGWDSYEQYF
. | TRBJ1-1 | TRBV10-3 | TGTGCCATCAGTGATGTTGGGGGGGCCCTGAACACTGAAGCTTTCTTT | CAISDVGGALNTEAFF